One sample yielded the 15 T cell receptor beta chains listed below, sequenced in a study of blood T cells in healthy people across ages. The second PCR ran roughly 7 to 12 cycles with a sample-barcoded 5' primer and J-beta primers. TCRdb reanalysed the 5' RACE reads using MiXCR and keeps one entry per CDR3 protein. Of some 290,000 distinct CDR3 sequences listed, 25% to 30% were seen once; the top ten hold around 29%. The material sequenced was blood. These receptors were taken from an older woman in good health.

CDR3 in amino acids: CASRFGRDTDTQYF. In DNA form, the CDR3 reads TGTGCCAGCAGATTCGGGAGGGACACAGATACGCAGTATTTT. The chain carries TRBV12-3 or TRBV12-4 and TRBJ2-3; 8 bases fit TRBD2. J was trimmed by 2 bases and V by 6 bases; bases with no gene match: 4. This CDR3 region has 14 residues.

The rearrangement joins TRBV4-3 to TRBJ2-2; D call uncertain. The CDR3 has 14 residues. Germline-derived CDR1 and CDR2 are LGHNA and YSLEER. Trimming shortened V by 0 bases and J by 7 bases, and 9 bases separated the two germline ends. This CDR3 is CASSQDNPRGELFF. The CDR3 DNA reads as TGCGCCAGCAGCCAAGATAATCCCCGCGGGGAGCTGTTTTTT.

This clonotype showed up many times. V usage is TRBV29-1 and J usage is TRBJ2-3, with D perhaps matching TRBD2 (6 bases). CDR1 is SQVTM and CDR2 is ANQGSEA in the germline V gene. V was pared by 5 bases and J by 0 bases, with 15 bases between. CDR3 length: 15 amino acids. CDR3 DNA: TGCAGCGTTTTGGGGGGATTCACTAGCACAGATACGCAGTATTTT. Residues: CSVLGGFTSTDTQYF.

The rearrangement links TRBV12-3 or TRBV12-4 to TRBJ2-5; 10 bases match TRBD2. Germline trimming cut 3 bases from V and 4 bases from J; bases unmatched to any gene: 5. The CDR3 sequence is 15 residues long. The CDR3 loop reads CASSFKREGRETQYF. The CDR3 DNA sequence: TGTGCCAGCAGTTTCAAGCGGGAGGGCCGAGAGACCCAGTACTTC.

This clonotype was found many times. The chain is built from TRBV7-2 and TRBJ2-5; D is possibly TRBD1 (5 bases). Trimming took 2 bases from V and 4 from J, leaving 5 bases between them. CDR1 and CDR2 from the germline V gene are SGHTA and FQGNSA. The CDR3 length is 12 residues. CDR3: CASSLRGETQYF. CDR3 nucleotide sequence: TGTGCCAGCAGCTTAAGGGGAGAGACCCAGTACTTC.

The J gene is TRBJ1-2, the V gene TRBV20-1, with D uncertain. V dropped 4 bases and J dropped 4 bases, with 10 bases sitting between them. The CDR3 has 12 amino acids. Looked up from germline, CDR1 is DFQATT and CDR2 is SNEGSKA (reference sequence). The CDR3 DNA follows: TGCAGTGCTACCGACGGAAGCTATGGCTACACCTTC. As protein: CSATDGSYGYTF.

V is TRBV6-2 or TRBV6-3 and J is TRBJ2-7, with 8 bases that match TRBD2. J was trimmed by 4 bases and V by 10 bases; bases with no gene match: 9. CDR1 MNHEY and CDR2 SVGEGT come from the germline V gene. The CDR3 spans 13 residues. This CDR3 is CATLLSGTYEQYF. The CDR3 nucleotides read TGTGCCACGCTACTTAGCGGGACGTACGAGCAGTACTTC.

The chain couples TRBV5-5 to TRBJ2-7; TRBD1 matches 8 bases. The V and J ends lost 4 bases and 3 bases, in that order; junction bases with no gene match: 6. Germline CDR1 reads SGHKS; CDR2 reads YYEKEE (reference sequence). The CDR3 covers 14 residues. The chain's CDR3 is CASSPRTGNYEQYF. The DNA for the CDR3 is TGTGCCAGCAGCCCCCGGACAGGGAACTACGAGCAGTACTTC.

This chain uses TRBV11-2 with TRBJ2-1; a possible D gene is TRBD1 (7 bases). The V and J ends lost 3 bases and 7 bases respectively, with 10 bases between them. Germline V gene lookup returns CDR1 SGHAT and CDR2 FQNNGV. The CDR3 is 13 amino acids. In DNA, the CDR3 is TGTGCCAGCAGCTTCCCAGGGGGGAATGAGCAGTTCTTC. This translates into CASSFPGGNEQFF.

The chain has TRBV14 and TRBJ1-1, with D hard to call. The V gene lost 3 bases and the J gene lost 4 bases, with 6 bases spanning the gap. Germline-derived CDR1 and CDR2 are SGHDN and FVKESK. The CDR3 spans 12 residues. The CDR3 loop is CASSHGRTEAFF. In nucleotides, the CDR3 is TGTGCCAGCAGCCACGGCCGCACTGAAGCTTTCTTT.

This clonotype was detected only a few times. The chain links TRBV19 to TRBJ1-5, with 8 bases lining up with TRBD1. The CDR3 spans 16 residues. V was clipped by 6 bases and J by 7 bases; unmatched bases: 14. Germline V gene sequence: CDR1 LNHDA, CDR2 SQIVND (reference sequence). The CDR3 region has the DNA TGTGCCAGTAGGGATGAGGCAGGGGGCAATGGACAGCCCCAGCATTTT. This sequence encodes CASRDEAGGNGQPQHF.

This clonotype has a handful of counts. The rearrangement joins TRBV18 to TRBJ2-3; D is possibly TRBD2 (5 bases). Germline V gene lookup returns CDR1 KGHSH and CDR2 LQKENI. CDR3 length: 16 residues. Trimming removed 3 bases from V and 4 bases from J, with 17 bases in between. CDR3 loop: CASSPQQLGSADTQYF. In nucleotides, the CDR3 is TGTGCCAGCTCACCTCAACAGTTGGGGAGCGCAGATACGCAGTATTTT.

This clonotype appeared a few times. The chain carries TRBV7-2 and TRBJ2-5; D tentatively fits TRBD1 or TRBD2 (6 bases each). The J call is uncertain, as TRBJ2-7 better fits the DNA end. Per germline, CDR1 SGHTA and CDR2 FQGNSA. This CDR3 has 15 amino acids. In nucleotides, the CDR3 is TGTGCCAGCAGCTCAGAGGGGGGCGAAACCTACGAGCAGTACTTC. Protein sequence: CASSSEGGETYEQYF.

J is TRBJ2-5 and V is TRBV7-2, with TRBD2 matching 8 bases. TRBJ2-1 explains the end of the DNA better; the J call may be wrong. CDR3 length: 16 amino acids. From germline, CDR1 is SGHTA and CDR2 FQGNSA. The CDR3 nucleotides are TGTGCCAGCAGCTTTGCTGCGGGAGGAGGCTACAATGAGCAGTTCTTC. It translates to CASSFAAGGGYNEQFF.

The chain combines TRBV28 with TRBJ2-3; maybe TRBD2 (6 bases). The V and J ends lost 1 base and 8 bases respectively, with 16 bases between them. The CDR3 is 15 residues long. The germline V gene encodes CDR1 MDHEN and CDR2 SYDVKM. CDR3 DNA: TGTGCCAGCAGTTTATCCCGACTAGGGACCGGTACGCAGTATTTT. Amino acids: CASSLSRLGTGTQYF.